In this sample, the clone carrying this T cell receptor beta chain turned up a few times. Its antigen is not identified. In TCRdb, the reads were re-called with MiXCR into one record per CDR3 protein. This repertoire shows some 940,000 distinct CDR3 sequences, around a third found once; its top ten account for over 11%. The junction had 8 bases not matched to a gene; V was cut back by 5 bases and J by 4 bases. CDR3 length: 18 amino acids. Per the germline V gene, CDR1 is SGHNT and CDR2 is YENEEA. The data were obtained in a study of T cell repertoires in cytomegalovirus infection. Study-wide results and limits: Summed frequency of shared TCR beta families picked out CMV carriers who also had the relevant HLA.

The sample was cultured CD8+ T cells from PBMCs, taken from culture after CMV antigen stimulation. The rearrangement joins TRBV11-3 to TRBJ2-1, with 16 bases identical to TRBD2. The TCR sequence derives from a human donor in good health (CMV status not recorded). Some clones in this sample may be carry-over from other donors' samples. CDR3 nucleotides: TGTGCCAGCAGCCCGGGACTAGCGGGGGGGTACCCTTACAATGAGCAGTTCTTC. Translated: CASSPGLAGGYPYNEQFF.